The next 20 T cell receptor beta chains were all read from a single sample in a study of response to subunit inactivated influenza vaccine. TCRdb fed the RT-PCR reads into MiXCR, producing one record per CDR3 protein. The sample lists about 540,000 distinct CDR3 sequences, approximately 22% seen once, with approximately 2.9% in the top ten. The same data also contributed to another study, on T cells expressing NK-cell markers. As that study records: Production of TCR beta cDNA relied on 5'RACE template switching with UMIs.

The sample consisted of CD4+ T cells sorted from PBMCs, taken 11 to 12 days after vaccination. These receptors all come from a man aged 45-65 years who received an inactivated influenza vaccine.

This clonotype was seen ten or more times. This chain uses TRBV5-1 with TRBJ2-1; D gene uncertain. The CDR3 runs 15 residues. Trimming stripped 0 bases from V and 2 bases from J, with 9 bases between. Germline CDR1 and CDR2: SGHRS and YFSETQ. CDR3 region: CASSLDGITYNEQFF. CDR3 bases: TGCGCCAGCAGCTTGGACGGTATTACCTACAATGAGCAGTTCTTC.

This clonotype was counted only a few times. The chain recombines TRBV7-9 with TRBJ2-5; TRBD1 matches 7 bases. Per germline, CDR1 SEHNR and CDR2 FQNEAQ (reference sequence). The junction had 5 bases not matched to a gene; V was cut back by 3 bases and J by 4 bases. The CDR3 covers 14 residues. The CDR3 region is CASSLTGSAETQYF. CDR3 coding DNA: TGTGCCAGCAGCTTGACAGGGTCGGCAGAGACCCAGTACTTC.

This chain links TRBV20-1 with TRBJ1-6; TRBD1 might be the D (6 bases). The germline CDR1 and CDR2 sequences are DFQATT and SNEGSKA (reference sequence). Trimming removed 0 bases from V and 7 bases from J, with 16 bases in between. The CDR3 runs 16 residues. The CDR3 region has the DNA TGCAGTGCTAGAGAGAGAGGGGGTGTTCCGAATTCACCCCTCCACTTT. Translation: CSARERGGVPNSPLHF.

This clonotype appeared a few times. The rearrangement links TRBV27 to TRBJ2-3; 7 positions match TRBD1. The CDR3 has 12 amino acids. Germline V CDR1 and CDR2: MNHEY, SMNVEV (reference sequence). V shed 0 bases, J shed 9 bases, and the junction held 0 bases outside the gene matches. The CDR3 is CASSLSTGTQYF. The CDR3 nucleotides are TGTGCCAGCAGTTTATCGACAGGGACGCAGTATTTT.

V usage is TRBV5-6 and J usage is TRBJ2-2; D uncertain. V was shortened by 1 base and J by 5 bases, with 12 bases between the two germline ends. Germline-derived CDR1 and CDR2 are SGHDT and YYEEEE. The CDR3 sequence is 15 residues long. The CDR3 DNA reads TGTGCCAGCAGCTTGTATTACGTGGGAACCGGGGAGCTGTTTTTT. Translation gives CASSLYYVGTGELFF.

The table lists this clonotype with many counts. The chain combines TRBV6-1 with TRBJ1-6, with D uncertain. The CDR3 is 14 residues long. Germline V gene lookup returns CDR1 MNHNS and CDR2 SASEGT. Deletions cut 6 bases from V and 7 bases from J, with 13 bases between. The CDR3 loop reads CASRATRRNSPLHF. CDR3 DNA sequence: TGTGCCAGCAGGGCGACCCGGAGGAATTCACCCCTCCACTTT.

This clonotype was recorded a few times. The CDR3 DNA reads as TGTGCCAGCAGTTTAGGGGACAGAGATTCACCCCTCCACTTT. Its translation: CASSLGDRDSPLHF. The chain uses TRBV12-3 or TRBV12-4 and TRBJ1-6; 7 bases are a match to TRBD1. Germline trimming cut 1 base from V and 8 bases from J; bases unmatched to any gene: 2. CDR3 length equals 14 residues.

The chain links TRBV20-1 to TRBJ1-4; D is possibly TRBD1 (6 bases). The CDR3 length is 14 residues. Per the germline V gene, CDR1 is DFQATT and CDR2 is SNEGSKA (reference sequence). V gave up 3 bases and J gave up 8 bases, with 16 bases separating them. The CDR3 sequence is CSASRAQGGEKLFF. Written as DNA, the CDR3 is TGCAGTGCTAGCAGGGCACAGGGTGGAGAAAAACTGTTTTTT.

This chain joins TRBV6-1 and TRBJ2-6; D remains unclear. CDR1 MNHNS and CDR2 SASEGT come from the germline V gene. The CDR3 runs 17 residues. The V and J ends lost 1 base and 0 bases respectively, with 10 bases between them. The CDR3 DNA is TGTGCCAGCAGTGAAGGGGCCGCCTACTCTGGGGCCAACGTCCTGACTTTC. Amino acid sequence: CASSEGAAYSGANVLTF.

This rearrangement joins TRBV20-1 to TRBJ1-3; D perhaps matches TRBD1 (6 bases). The germline V gene encodes CDR1 DFQATT and CDR2 SNEGSKA (reference sequence). V was clipped by 3 bases and J by 4 bases, with 10 bases between them. CDR3 length: 13 residues. CDR3 region: CSASLGAGNTIYF. The DNA for the CDR3 is TGCAGTGCTAGTCTGGGGGCCGGAAACACCATATATTTT.

This clonotype was seen ten or more times. The rearrangement uses TRBV7-9 and TRBJ2-7, with 15 nucleotides matching TRBD2. Germline loops: CDR1 SEHNR, CDR2 FQNEAQ (reference sequence). With V trimmed by 5 bases and J by 2 bases, 4 bases remained unmatched. The CDR3 length is 16 residues. CDR3 DNA sequence: TGTGCCAGCAGCGCGGGACTAGCGGGGGGAGCCTACGAGCAGTACTTC. This gives the protein CASSAGLAGGAYEQYF.

This clonotype was detected a few times. The chain carries TRBV7-9 and TRBJ2-1; 9 positions match TRBD1. The CDR3 runs to 16 residues. From germline, CDR1 is SEHNR and CDR2 FQNEAQ (reference sequence). With V trimmed by 4 bases and J by 9 bases, 13 bases remained unmatched. The CDR3 coding sequence is TGTGCCAGCAGCTGGCTAACCGGGACAGGGACGGGTGAGCAGTTCTTC. Protein product: CASSWLTGTGTGEQFF.

The count of this clonotype is one. The rearrangement uses TRBV5-6 and TRBJ1-2; 10 bases agree with TRBD1. This CDR3 has 16 amino acids. V dropped 4 bases and J dropped 9; count of bases not matched to a gene: 15. In germline, CDR1 is SGHDT, CDR2 YYEEEE. The CDR3 region has the DNA TGTGCCAGCAGCAGGGACAGGGGCCTGCGCGGGGTGAGCTACACCTTC. As protein: CASSRDRGLRGVSYTF.

This clonotype was observed a few times. The chain recombines TRBV10-3 with TRBJ1-3; 7 bases agree with TRBD1. This CDR3 contains 16 residues. Germline lookup yields CDR1 ENHRY and CDR2 SYGVKD. Trimming removed 5 bases from V and 0 bases from J; junction bases left unmatched: 7. The DNA for the CDR3 is TGTGCCATCAGTTCACCGCAGGGGGACTCTGGAAACACCATATATTTT. Translation gives CAISSPQGDSGNTIYF.

This clonotype was recorded a few times. This chain connects TRBV20-1 to TRBJ2-3; D gene ambiguous. This CDR3 has 16 residues. Trimming cost V 0 bases and J 2 bases, with 15 bases left between them. Germline values: CDR1 DFQATT, CDR2 SNEGSKA (reference sequence). The CDR3 loop reads CSARDSLVANTDTQYF. The CDR3 nucleotides read TGCAGTGCTAGAGATTCTCTAGTGGCAAACACAGATACGCAGTATTTT.

This clonotype was picked up a small number of times. The chain employs TRBV10-3 and TRBJ2-1; perhaps TRBD2 as D (6 bases). Trimming took 6 bases from V and 11 from J, leaving 23 bases between them. Looked up from germline, CDR1 is ENHRY and CDR2 is SYGVKD. CDR3 length: 15 amino acids. The CDR3 bases are TGTGCCATCAGCCCCCCGGGGGACGGTAATTTGAAGCAGTTCTTC. Its protein product is CAISPPGDGNLKQFF.

The chain carries TRBV2 and TRBJ2-3, with TRBD2 matching 9 bases. The CDR3 has 15 amino acids. J gave up 0 bases and V 9 bases, and 7 bases lay outside the gene matches. The germline gives CDR1 SNHLY, CDR2 FYNNEI. Written as DNA, the CDR3 is TGTGCCAGTGGACTAGCGAGTGATAGCACAGATACGCAGTATTTT. This sequence encodes CASGLASDSTDTQYF.

This clonotype has more than one count but fewer than ten. The genes are TRBV5-1 and TRBJ2-7; 8 nucleotides align to TRBD1. V gave up 4 bases and J gave up 6 bases; unmatched junction bases: 6. The CDR3 sequence is 13 residues long. Germline V gene data show CDR1 as SGHRS and CDR2 as YFSETQ. In DNA, the CDR3 is TGCGCCAGCAGCCCGGGACAGGTCGGCGAGCAGTACTTC. Translating gives CASSPGQVGEQYF.

There are a few counts of this clonotype. This chain links TRBV6-2 or TRBV6-3 with TRBJ2-2; 8 positions match TRBD1. Trimming removed 7 bases from V and 4 bases from J; junction bases left unmatched: 5. The germline CDR1 and CDR2 sequences are MNHEY and SVGEGT. CDR3 size: 14 residues. The CDR3: CASTETGVTGELFF. CDR3 bases: TGTGCCAGCACCGAGACAGGGGTCACCGGGGAGCTGTTTTTT.

The rearrangement joins TRBV29-1 to TRBJ2-7, with 8 bases that match TRBD1. The V segment lost 4 bases and the J segment 5 bases; nucleotides outside the gene matches: 1. From germline, CDR1 is SQVTM and CDR2 ANQGSEA. The CDR3 length is 11 residues. The CDR3 region is CSVVDRDEQYF. CDR3 coding DNA: TGCAGCGTTGTGGACAGGGACGAGCAGTACTTC.